The clone carrying this TCR beta chain has only one observation. The germline V gene has CDR1 SQVTM and CDR2 ANQGSEA. This CDR3 contains 12 residues. V was cut by 8 bases and J by 8 bases, with 17 bases left in between. This sample is drawn from a study of tumor-infiltrating lymphocytes in primary liver carcinoma. A constant-region primer primed TCR beta cDNA synthesis from about 0.45 ug of total RNA. What produced the TCR beta libraries was three nested multiplex PCR rounds using slightly modified ARM-PCR. Primers for the first two PCR rounds were TRBV1-TRBV30 forward primers and a C-beta reverse primer (roughly 10 cycles per round). TCRdb independently ran MiXCR on the multiplex PCR reads; one entry per CDR3 protein. The sample contains 150,000 to 200,000 distinct CDR3 sequences, 85% of which appear only once. Co-extraction yielded RNA and DNA from around 20-30 mg of unsorted bulk tissue.

The rearrangement uses TRBV29-1 and TRBJ2-3; D may correspond to TRBD1 or TRBD2 (5 bases each). This clonotype was sampled from a man in his forties with primary liver carcinoma and hepatitis B virus infection. The sequenced sample was tumor tissue from primary liver carcinoma. The CDR3 DNA reads TGCAGCATTGGTGCCAAGGGGAGTACGCAGTATTTT. This gives the protein CSIGAKGSTQYF.